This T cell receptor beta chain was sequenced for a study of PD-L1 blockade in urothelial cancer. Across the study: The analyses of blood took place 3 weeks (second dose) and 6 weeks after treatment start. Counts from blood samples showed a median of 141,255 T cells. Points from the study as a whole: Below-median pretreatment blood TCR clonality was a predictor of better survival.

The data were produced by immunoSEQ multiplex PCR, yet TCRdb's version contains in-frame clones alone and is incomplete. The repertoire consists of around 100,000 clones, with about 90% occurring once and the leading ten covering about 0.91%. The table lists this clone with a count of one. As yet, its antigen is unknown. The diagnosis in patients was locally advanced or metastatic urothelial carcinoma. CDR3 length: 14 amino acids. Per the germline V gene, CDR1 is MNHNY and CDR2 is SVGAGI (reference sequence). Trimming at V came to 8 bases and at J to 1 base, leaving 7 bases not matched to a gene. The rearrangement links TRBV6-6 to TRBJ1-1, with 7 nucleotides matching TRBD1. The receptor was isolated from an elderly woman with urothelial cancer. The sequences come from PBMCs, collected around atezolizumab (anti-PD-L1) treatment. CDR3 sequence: CASGTGTANTEAFF. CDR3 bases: TGTGCCAGCGGAACCGGGACAGCGAACACTGAAGCTTTCTTT.